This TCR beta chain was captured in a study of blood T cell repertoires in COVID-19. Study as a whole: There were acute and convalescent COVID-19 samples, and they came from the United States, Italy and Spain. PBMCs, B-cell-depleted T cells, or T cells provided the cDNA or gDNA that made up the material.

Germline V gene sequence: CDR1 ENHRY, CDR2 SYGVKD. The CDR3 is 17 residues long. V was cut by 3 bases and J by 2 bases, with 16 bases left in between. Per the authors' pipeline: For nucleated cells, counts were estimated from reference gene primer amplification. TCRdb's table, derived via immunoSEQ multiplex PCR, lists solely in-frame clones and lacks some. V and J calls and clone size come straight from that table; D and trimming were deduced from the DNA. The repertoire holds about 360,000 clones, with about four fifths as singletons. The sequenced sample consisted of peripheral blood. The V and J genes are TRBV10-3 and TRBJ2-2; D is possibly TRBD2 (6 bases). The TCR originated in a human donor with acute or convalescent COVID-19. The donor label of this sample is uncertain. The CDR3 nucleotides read TGTGCCATCAGTGACAGGTTGGGACTTCCTAACACCGGGGAGCTGTTTTTT. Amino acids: CAISDRLGLPNTGELFF.